What follows is one T cell receptor (beta chain) and its context. The antigen is not known. This record comes from a study of cytomegalovirus exposure and HLA in healthy donors. The germline V gene encodes CDR1 SGDLS and CDR2 YYNGEE. The CDR3 length is 15 residues. V lost 3 bases, J lost 9 bases, and 4 bases stayed unmatched. The PCR contained 60 Vbeta and 13 Jbeta primers. Sequencing was performed with immunoSEQ multiplex PCR; in TCRdb, only in-frame clones are kept and a portion is missing. The sample includes around 150,000 clones, approximately 79% of them seen just once. Whole-study results and caveats: On later analysis, the bulk of CMV-associated TCR beta chains appeared to be HLA-restricted. Reportedly, fewer N-insertions than the approximately 600-donor mean appeared in an Asian-associated ancestry cluster in a later analysis.

This TCR was sampled from a male donor in good health and CMV-seronegative. The chain has TRBV9 and TRBJ2-1; 15 bases line up with TRBD2. Sequencing was done on a sample of PBMCs. The CDR3 bases are TGTGCCAGCAGCGCCAGGACTAGCGGGGGGGGTGAGCAGTTCTTC. Translating gives CASSARTSGGGEQFF.